The rows below give T cell receptor beta chains drawn from one sample of a study of blood T cell repertoires in COVID-19. Libraries were prepared by immunoSEQ multiplex PCR; TCRdb keeps only in-frame clonotypes and omits some of them. Here the sample spans about 240,000 clones, 80% to 90% being singletons. Source material: peripheral blood. These receptors came from a man between 60 and 75 years old with acute or convalescent COVID-19. The CDR3 runs from the conserved cysteine through the conserved F or W. A D gene is named only where the DNA matches it firmly. Rows may omit the clone size; those that give it use once, few, many or a size class.

CDR3 protein	CDR3 DNA	clone size	V gene	CDR3 length	J gene	D gene
CASSLMTSAGGLDTQYF	TGCGCCAGCAGCCTCATGACCTCTGCGGGAGGGTTAGATACGCAGTATTTT	-	TRBV5-1	17	TRBJ2-3	TRBD2
CAWGQGGPGNTIYF	TGTGCCTGGGGACAAGGGGGACCGGGAAACACCATATATTTT	-	TRBV30	14	TRBJ1-3	-
CASSSQAHYGYTF	TGTGCCAGCAGTTCCCAGGCTCACTATGGCTACACCTTC	few	TRBV28	13	TRBJ1-2	-
CASSKQGGNYGYTF	TGTGCCAGCAGCAAACAGGGGGGGAACTATGGCTACACCTTC	few	TRBV7-2	14	TRBJ1-2	TRBD1
CASSYGLAPQETQYF	TGTGCCAGCAGTTACGGACTAGCACCTCAAGAGACCCAGTACTTC	-	TRBV6-2/TRBV6-3	15	TRBJ2-5	TRBD2
CASSLNSGENTEAFF	TGTGCCAGCAGCTTAAATTCGGGGGAGAACACTGAAGCTTTCTTT	-	TRBV7-2	15	TRBJ1-1	-
CASSESGWASYEQYF	TGTGCCAGCAGTGAAAGTGGTTGGGCCTCCTACGAGCAGTACTTC	-	TRBV6-1	15	TRBJ2-7	-
CASRDGGASGANVLTF	TGCGCCAGCAGAGATGGGGGGGCGTCTGGGGCCAACGTCCTGACTTTC	-	TRBV5-1	16	TRBJ2-6	-
CASSLLGEGAVEQFF	TGTGCCAGCAGCTTATTGGGTGAGGGAGCGGTTGAGCAGTTCTTC	-	TRBV7-6	15	TRBJ2-1	-
CASSFEGSPLHF	TGTGCCAGCAGCTTCGAGGGATCACCCCTCCACTTT	-	TRBV5-6	12	TRBJ1-6	-
CASSPLTGEANSEQFF	TGTGCCAGCAGTCCATTAACAGGGGAGGCCAATAGTGAGCAGTTCTTC	-	TRBV7-3	16	TRBJ2-1	-
CASSFGGRAYNEQFF	TGTGCCAGCAGCTTCGGCGGGAGGGCCTACAATGAGCAGTTCTTC	-	TRBV7-3	15	TRBJ2-1	TRBD2
CASSDSGGQGNTEAFF	TGTGCCAGCAGCGATTCAGGGGGCCAGGGAAACACTGAAGCTTTCTTT	-	TRBV9	16	TRBJ1-1	TRBD1
CAWSVNSLTGELFF	TGTGCCTGGAGTGTAAACAGTCTAACCGGGGAGCTGTTTTTT	-	TRBV30	14	TRBJ2-2	-
CASSLSPGGNQPQHF	TGTGCCAGCAGTTTATCACCCGGGGGCAATCAGCCCCAGCATTTT	-	TRBV27	15	TRBJ1-5	-
CSVLAGGAGQPQHF	TGCAGCGTTCTAGCAGGGGGCGCGGGTCAGCCCCAGCATTTT	-	TRBV29-1	14	TRBJ1-5	TRBD1
CASSPPRGRREYSYNSPLHF	TGTGCCAGCAGCCCACCGCGGGGACGCCGGGAGTACTCCTATAATTCACCCCTCCACTTT	-	TRBV28	20	TRBJ1-6	-
CASSLQMNTEAFF	TGTGCCAGCAGCTTACAGATGAACACTGAAGCTTTCTTT	-	TRBV11-3	13	TRBJ1-1	-
CAISRRGGEGSNEQFF	TGTGCCATCAGTCGTAGAGGGGGAGAAGGATCCAATGAGCAGTTCTTC	-	TRBV10-3	16	TRBJ2-1	-
CSVEPANYGYTF	TGCAGCGTTGAACCCGCTAACTATGGCTACACCTTC	few	TRBV29-1	12	TRBJ1-2	-
CASSYLLRRVDNSPLHF	TGTGCCAGCAGTTACTTGCTACGGAGGGTTGATAATTCACCCCTCCACTTT	-	TRBV6-2/TRBV6-3	17	TRBJ1-6	-
CASSGLAGHNEQFF	TGTGCCAGCAGCGGACTAGCGGGTCACAATGAGCAGTTCTTC	-	TRBV6-4	14	TRBJ2-1	TRBD2
CASSLPGYQPQHF	TGTGCCAGCAGTTTGCCGGGGTACCAGCCCCAGCATTTT	once	TRBV28	13	TRBJ1-5	-
CASSAPGYEQYF	TGTGCCAGCAGTGCGCCAGGCTACGAGCAGTACTTC	-	TRBV25-1	12	TRBJ2-7	-
CASGLPAAKGSFVYEQYF	TGTGCTAGTGGTTTGCCCGCGGCCAAGGGGTCATTTGTATACGAGCAGTACTTC	-	TRBV12-5	18	TRBJ2-7	-
CASSTQLAGGETQYF	TGTGCCAGCAGTACCCAACTAGCGGGAGGAGAGACCCAGTACTTC	-	TRBV6-2/TRBV6-3	15	TRBJ2-5	TRBD2
CASSQGRTSGMEEFF	TGTGCCAGCAGCCAAGGGAGGACTAGCGGGATGGAAGAGTTCTTC	-	TRBV4-2	15	TRBJ2-1	TRBD2
CASSISSTAGGRQETQYF	TGTGCCAGCAGTATCTCATCAACGGCGGGAGGGCGCCAAGAGACCCAGTACTTC	-	TRBV27	18	TRBJ2-5	TRBD2
CAITMNGRESLNTIYF	TGTGCCATCACCATGAACGGACGGGAGAGTTTAAACACCATATATTTT	-	TRBV10-3	16	TRBJ1-3	-
CASSPPVLAEETQYF	TGTGCCAGCTCACCACCGGTACTAGCGGAAGAGACCCAGTACTTC	-	TRBV18	15	TRBJ2-5	TRBD2
CSGAGNDLGYTF	TGCAGCGGCGCAGGGAATGATTTAGGCTACACCTTC	once	TRBV29-1	12	TRBJ1-2	-
CASSLGQRNTIYF	TGTGCCAGCAGCTTAGGACAGAGGAACACCATATATTTT	-	TRBV5-8	13	TRBJ1-3	-
CASSQGGQGAAYGYTF	TGTGCCAGCAGCCAAGGGGGACAGGGGGCGGCCTATGGCTACACCTTC	-	TRBV4-2	16	TRBJ1-2	TRBD1
CASSQITGGNQPQHF	TGTGCCAGCTCACAGATTACAGGGGGCAATCAGCCCCAGCATTTT	-	TRBV18	15	TRBJ1-5	TRBD1
CASRLDRDNQPQHF	TGCGCCAGCAGGTTGGACAGGGACAATCAGCCCCAGCATTTT	-	TRBV5-1	14	TRBJ1-5	TRBD1
CASSSSLQGLADTQYF	TGTGCCAGCAGCTCTTCTTTACAGGGGCTGGCAGATACGCAGTATTTT	-	TRBV13	16	TRBJ2-3	TRBD1
CASSPEGEKLFF	TGTGCCAGCTCACCAGAGGGAGAAAAACTGTTTTTT	once	TRBV18	12	TRBJ1-4	-
CASSSAGATSPLHF	TGTGCCAGCAGCTCTGCGGGAGCTACCTCACCCCTCCACTTT	-	TRBV7-6	14	TRBJ1-6	-
CASSLVGSLNTEAFF	TGTGCCAGCAGCTTAGTGGGGAGTTTGAACACTGAAGCTTTCTTT	-	TRBV7-2	15	TRBJ1-1	-
CASSGGTGQIYGYTF	TGTGCCAGCAGCGGGGGGACAGGGCAGATCTATGGCTACACCTTC	-	TRBV2	15	TRBJ1-2	TRBD1
CSAQEGGYTF	TGCAGCGCCCAGGAGGGTGGCTACACCTTC	-	TRBV29-1	10	TRBJ1-2	-
CASSFRDRAKDNSPLHF	TGTGCCAGCAGCTTCCGGGACAGGGCAAAGGATAATTCACCCCTCCACTTT	-	TRBV7-2	17	TRBJ1-6	TRBD1
CASSSRQGRNQPQHF	TGTGCCAGCAGCTCCAGACAGGGTCGAAATCAGCCCCAGCATTTT	-	TRBV7-6	15	TRBJ1-5	TRBD1
CASIQRGNITKTGYGYTF	TGTGCCAGCATACAAAGAGGTAACATCACGAAAACGGGCTATGGCTACACCTTC	-	TRBV21-1	18	TRBJ1-2	-
CASSPSPGANTEAFF	TGTGCCAGTAGTCCCTCTCCAGGGGCGAACACTGAAGCTTTCTTT	-	TRBV19	15	TRBJ1-1	-
CASAWAQANSPLHF	TGTGCCAGCGCGTGGGCCCAAGCCAATTCACCCCTCCACTTT	-	TRBV28	14	TRBJ1-6	-
CASSQDHDGLISYEQYF	TGCGCCAGCAGCCAAGATCACGACGGACTTATTTCCTACGAGCAGTACTTC	-	TRBV4-1	17	TRBJ2-7	-
CASSQERQGGTGELFF	TGCGCCAGCAGCCAAGAAAGACAGGGGGGCACCGGGGAGCTGTTTTTT	-	TRBV4-3	16	TRBJ2-2	TRBD1
CASSSQGNTGELFF	TGTGCCAGCAGCTCTCAGGGTAACACCGGGGAGCTGTTTTTT	once	TRBV3-1/TRBV3-2	14	TRBJ2-2	-
CASSSRTSGNEQYF	TGTGCCAGCAGTTCGCGGACTAGCGGGAACGAGCAGTACTTC	once	TRBV7-8	14	TRBJ2-7	TRBD2
CASSHKAAGNTEAFF	TGTGCCAGCAGTCACAAAGCGGCGGGGAACACTGAAGCTTTCTTT	-	TRBV11-3	15	TRBJ1-1	-
CASTLLGGNQPQHF	TGTGCCAGCACCCTTTTAGGCGGGAATCAGCCCCAGCATTTT	once	TRBV5-6	14	TRBJ1-5	-
CASSIGQGAGEQYF	TGTGCCAGTAGTATCGGACAGGGGGCAGGTGAGCAGTACTTC	-	TRBV19	14	TRBJ2-7	TRBD1
CASSVEEGQPQHF	TGTGCCAGCAGCGTAGAGGAGGGGCAGCCCCAGCATTTT	-	TRBV9	13	TRBJ1-5	-
CASSLIPGQGSNTGELFF	TGTGCCAGCAGCTTAATCCCGGGACAGGGCTCGAACACCGGGGAGCTGTTTTTT	few	TRBV11-2	18	TRBJ2-2	TRBD1
CACTGQGVQPQHF	TGTGCCTGCACGGGACAGGGAGTTCAGCCCCAGCATTTT	-	TRBV30	13	TRBJ1-5	TRBD1
CASSPGRVTEAFF	TGTGCCAGCAGCCCGGGGAGGGTCACTGAAGCTTTCTTT	once	TRBV7-3	13	TRBJ1-1	-
CASSPGLRTEPYEQYF	TGTGCCAGCAGCCCAGGACTGAGAACAGAACCCTACGAGCAGTACTTC	-	TRBV5-6	16	TRBJ2-7	-